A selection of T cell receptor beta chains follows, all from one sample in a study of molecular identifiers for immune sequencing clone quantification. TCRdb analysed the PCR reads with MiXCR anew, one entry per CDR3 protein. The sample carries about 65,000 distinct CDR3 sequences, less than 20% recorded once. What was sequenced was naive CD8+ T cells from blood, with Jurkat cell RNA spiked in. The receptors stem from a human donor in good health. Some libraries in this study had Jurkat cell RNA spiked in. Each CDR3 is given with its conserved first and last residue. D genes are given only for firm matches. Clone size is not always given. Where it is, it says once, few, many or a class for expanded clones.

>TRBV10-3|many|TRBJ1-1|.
CAISESRRGGTEAFF
TGTGCCATCAGTGAGTCGCGGAGGGGTGGCACTGAAGCTTTCTTT
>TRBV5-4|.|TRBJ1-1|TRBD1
CASSLGQVVGENTEAFF
TGTGCCAGCAGCTTAGGACAGGTAGTGGGGGAGAACACTGAAGCTTTCTTT
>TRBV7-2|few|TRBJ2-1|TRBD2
CASSLTAQTGLADRQFF
TGTGCCAGCAGCTTAACCGCTCAGACGGGACTAGCGGATCGCCAGTTCTTC
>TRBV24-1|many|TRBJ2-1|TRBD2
CATSEPASGWGDGQFF
TGTGCCACCAGTGAACCCGCTAGCGGGTGGGGCGACGGGCAGTTCTTC
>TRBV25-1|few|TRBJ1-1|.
CASKTPREAFF
TGTGCCAGCAAGACGCCGCGTGAAGCTTTCTTT
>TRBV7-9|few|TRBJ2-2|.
CASSSESTGELFF
TGTGCCAGCAGCTCCGAGAGCACCGGGGAGCTGTTTTTT
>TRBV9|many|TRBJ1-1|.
CASSVGGLTEAFF
TGTGCCAGCAGCGTAGGAGGGCTAACTGAAGCTTTCTTT
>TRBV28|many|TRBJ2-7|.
CASSLGQRAAYEQYF
TGTGCCAGCAGTTTAGGCCAGCGCGCGGCCTACGAGCAGTACTTC
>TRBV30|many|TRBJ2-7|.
CAWSGLSYEQYF
TGTGCCTGGAGTGGACTGAGCTACGAGCAGTACTTC
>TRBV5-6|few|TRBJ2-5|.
CASSFRGGETQYF
TGTGCCAGCAGCTTCAGGGGTGGGGAGACCCAGTACTTC
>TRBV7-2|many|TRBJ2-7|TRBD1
CASSWGQSWEQYF
TGTGCCAGCAGCTGGGGACAGAGCTGGGAGCAGTACTTC
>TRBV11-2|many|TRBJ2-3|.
CATTSPSTDTQYF
TGTGCCACCACGAGCCCCAGCACAGATACGCAGTATTTT
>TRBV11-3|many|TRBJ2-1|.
CASSLGGSYNEQFF
TGTGCCAGCAGCTTAGGAGGCTCCTACAATGAGCAGTTCTTC
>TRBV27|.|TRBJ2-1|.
CASRTGTVNNEQFF
TGTGCCAGCAGAACCGGGACGGTCAACAATGAGCAGTTCTTC
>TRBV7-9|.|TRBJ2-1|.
CASSSEGQQGSERFF
TGTGCCAGCAGCTCGGAGGGCCAACAGGGGAGTGAGCGGTTCTTC
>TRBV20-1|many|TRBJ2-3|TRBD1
CSASSRDRATDTQYF
TGCAGTGCTTCAAGCCGGGACAGGGCCACAGATACGCAGTATTTT
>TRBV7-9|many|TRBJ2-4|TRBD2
CASSPNGSSGRAKNIQYF
TGTGCCAGCAGCCCCAACGGAAGTAGCGGGAGGGCCAAAAACATTCAGTACTTC
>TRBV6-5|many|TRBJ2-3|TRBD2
CASSYLSSGRRGDTQYF
TGTGCCAGCAGTTACTTATCTAGCGGGAGGCGGGGAGATACGCAGTATTTT
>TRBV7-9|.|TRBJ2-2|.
CASSHPTVPPVWELFF
TGTGCCAGCAGCCATCCGACAGTGCCGCCTGTTTGGGAGCTGTTTTTT
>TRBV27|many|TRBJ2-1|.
CASSLPGLSSYNEQFF
TGTGCCAGCAGTTTACCCGGGCTAAGCTCCTACAATGAGCAGTTCTTC
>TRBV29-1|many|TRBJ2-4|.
CSVIDPDKNIQYF
TGCAGCGTTATCGACCCGGACAAAAACATTCAGTACTTC
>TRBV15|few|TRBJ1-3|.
CATSLTPGEAGNTIYF
TGTGCCACCAGTCTCACCCCAGGGGAAGCTGGAAACACCATATATTTT
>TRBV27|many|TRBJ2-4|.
CASSFRGYGLAKNIQYF
TGTGCCAGCAGTTTCAGAGGATACGGCCTAGCCAAAAACATTCAGTACTTC
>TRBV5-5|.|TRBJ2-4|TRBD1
CASSDREAKNIQYF
TGTGCCAGCAGTGACAGGGAGGCCAAAAACATTCAGTACTTC
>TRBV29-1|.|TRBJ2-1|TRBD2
CSVEDLGGRAMSEQLF
TGCAGCGTTGAAGATCTAGGCGGGAGGGCCATGAGTGAGCAGCTCTTC
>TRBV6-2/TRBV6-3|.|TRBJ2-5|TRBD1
CASSYGVTGQNQETQYF
TGTGCCAGCAGTTACGGCGTGACGGGACAGAACCAAGAGACCCAGTACTTC
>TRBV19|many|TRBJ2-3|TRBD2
CASSLAGRWMDTQYF
TGTGCCAGTAGTTTAGCGGGACGATGGATGGATACGCAGTATTTT
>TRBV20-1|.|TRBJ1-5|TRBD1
CSARSYRDRGRPDNQPQHF
TGCAGTGCTAGATCGTACCGGGACAGGGGGCGTCCTGACAATCAGCCCCAGCATTTT
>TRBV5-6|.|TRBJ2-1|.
CASSLRSSAVYNEQLF
TGTGCCAGCAGCTTGAGGTCTAGCGCTGTCTACAATGAGCAGCTCTTC
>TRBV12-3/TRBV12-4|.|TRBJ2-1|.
CASSWGSSSFMFF
TGTGCCAGCAGCTGGGGGAGTAGCAGCTTTATGTTCTTC
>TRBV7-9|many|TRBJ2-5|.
CASSLGLQETQYF
TGTGCCAGCAGCTTAGGACTCCAAGAGACCCAGTACTTC
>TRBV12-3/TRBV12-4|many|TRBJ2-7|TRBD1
CASRSWTGSEQYF
TGTGCCAGCAGATCCTGGACAGGGTCCGAGCAGTACTTC
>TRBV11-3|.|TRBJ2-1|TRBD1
CASRGQGYNEWQFF
TGTGCCAGCAGGGGACAGGGGTACAATGAGTGGCAGTTCTTC
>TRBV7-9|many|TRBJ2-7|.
CASSSPVLGGSPYEQYF
TGTGCCAGCAGCTCTCCCGTCCTCGGTGGGTCCCCCTACGAGCAGTACTTC
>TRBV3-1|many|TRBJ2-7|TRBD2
CASSLGTSGIPYEQYF
TGTGCCAGCAGCCTAGGGACTAGCGGGATCCCCTACGAGCAGTACTTC
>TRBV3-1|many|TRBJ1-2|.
CASSQDSRRPFYGYTF
TGTGCCAGCAGCCAAGATAGTCGGCGGCCCTTCTATGGCTACACCTTC
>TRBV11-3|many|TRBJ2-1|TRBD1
CASSLAWGTGGEGEQFF
TGTGCCAGCAGCTTAGCCTGGGGGACAGGGGGTGAGGGTGAGCAGTTCTTC
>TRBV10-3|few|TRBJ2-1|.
CAISESVTTNEQFF
TGTGCCATCAGTGAGTCGGTGACGACCAATGAGCAGTTCTTC
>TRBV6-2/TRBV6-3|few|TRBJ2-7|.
CASSYSYGLEQYF
TGTGCCAGCAGTTACTCCTACGGGCTCGAGCAGTACTTC
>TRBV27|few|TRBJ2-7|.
CASSAATGSYEQYF
TGTGCCAGCAGTGCCGCTACAGGGAGCTACGAGCAGTACTTC
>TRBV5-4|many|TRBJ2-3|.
CASRLNSDTQYF
TGTGCCAGCAGGCTGAACTCAGATACGCAGTATTTT
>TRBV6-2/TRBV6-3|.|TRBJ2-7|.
CASGVMNEQYF
TGTGCCAGCGGGGTAATGAACGAGCAGTACTTC